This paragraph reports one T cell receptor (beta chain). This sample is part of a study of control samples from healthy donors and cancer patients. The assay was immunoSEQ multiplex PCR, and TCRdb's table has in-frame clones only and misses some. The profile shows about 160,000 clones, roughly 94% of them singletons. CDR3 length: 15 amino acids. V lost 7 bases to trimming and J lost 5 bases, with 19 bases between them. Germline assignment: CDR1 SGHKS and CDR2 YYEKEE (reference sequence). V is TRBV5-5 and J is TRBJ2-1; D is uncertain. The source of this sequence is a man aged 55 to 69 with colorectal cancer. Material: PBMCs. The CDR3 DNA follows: TGTGCCAGCGGTGGCCGTCGGGTAGGACACAATGAGCAGTTCTTC. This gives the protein CASGGRRVGHNEQFF.